This T cell receptor (beta chain) was captured by sequencing in a study of regulatory T cells in long-lasting Graves disease. Documented time point: persistent/refractory GD, antithyroid drugs over 5 years with positive TRAb. From RNA extracted from PBMCs, the TCR library was made. Germline CDR1 reads SEHNR; CDR2 reads FQNEAQ (reference sequence). The V end lost 2 bases, the J end lost 7 bases, and 18 bases lay between the germline ends. The CDR3 length is 16 residues. CDR3 regions were amplified by Arm-PCR using iRepertoire HTBI primers to build TCR beta libraries. TCRdb reprocessed the multiplex PCR reads with MiXCR, giving one entry per CDR3 protein. The sample shows a few hundred thousand distinct CDR3 sequences, 23% of them seen only once.

The clonotype was recovered from a female donor with Graves disease. The chain has TRBV7-9 and TRBJ1-3; D might be TRBD1 (6 bases). The sequencing used peripheral blood mononuclear cells (PBMCs), collected when the disease was refractory, from a patient treated with antithyroid drugs. The DNA of the CDR3 is TGTGCCAGCAGCTTAAGCGGTCAGGGGAAATGGAACACCATATATTTT. Translated: CASSLSGQGKWNTIYF.